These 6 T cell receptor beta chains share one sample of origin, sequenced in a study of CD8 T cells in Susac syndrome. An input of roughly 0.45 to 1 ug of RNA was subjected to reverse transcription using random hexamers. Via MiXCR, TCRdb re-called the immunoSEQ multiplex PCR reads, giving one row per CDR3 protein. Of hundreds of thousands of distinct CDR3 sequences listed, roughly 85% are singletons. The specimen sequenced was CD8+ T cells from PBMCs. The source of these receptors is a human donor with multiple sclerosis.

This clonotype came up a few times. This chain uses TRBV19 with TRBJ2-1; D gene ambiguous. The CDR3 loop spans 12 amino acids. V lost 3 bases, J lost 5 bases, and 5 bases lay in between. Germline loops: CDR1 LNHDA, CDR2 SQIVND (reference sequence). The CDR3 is CASSINHNEQFF. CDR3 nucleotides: TGTGCCAGTAGTATTAACCACAATGAGCAGTTCTTC. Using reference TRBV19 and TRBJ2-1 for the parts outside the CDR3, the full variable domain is DGGITQSPKYLFRKEGQNVTLSCEQNLNHDAMYWYRQDPGQGLRLIYYSQIVNDFQKGDIAEGYSVSREKKESFPLTVTSAQKNPTAFYLCASSINHNEQFFGPGTRLTVL.

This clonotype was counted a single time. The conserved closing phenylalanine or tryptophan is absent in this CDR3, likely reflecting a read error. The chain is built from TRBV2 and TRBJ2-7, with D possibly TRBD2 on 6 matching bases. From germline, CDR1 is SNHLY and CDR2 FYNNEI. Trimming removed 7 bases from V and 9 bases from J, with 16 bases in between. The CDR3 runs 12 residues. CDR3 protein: CASIEMGGRQYS. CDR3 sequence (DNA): TGTGCCAGCATCGAGATGGGGGGAAGGCAGTACTCC.

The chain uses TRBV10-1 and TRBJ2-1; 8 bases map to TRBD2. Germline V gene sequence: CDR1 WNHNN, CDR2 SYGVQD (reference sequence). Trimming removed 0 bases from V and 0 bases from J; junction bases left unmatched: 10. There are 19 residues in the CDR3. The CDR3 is CASSESGASGPSSYNEQFF. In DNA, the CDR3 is TGCGCCAGCAGTGAGTCGGGGGCTAGCGGGCCAAGCTCCTACAATGAGCAGTTCTTC.

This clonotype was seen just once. CDR3 DNA sequence: TGCGCCAGCAGCTGGGGACAGGGGGTCGAGCAGTACTTC. Its protein product is CASSWGQGVEQYF. V and J are TRBV5-1 and TRBJ2-7; 11 positions match TRBD1. V dropped 3 bases and J dropped 6; count of bases not matched to a gene: 2. The CDR3 is 13 residues long. Germline V gene lookup returns CDR1 SGHRS and CDR2 YFSETQ.

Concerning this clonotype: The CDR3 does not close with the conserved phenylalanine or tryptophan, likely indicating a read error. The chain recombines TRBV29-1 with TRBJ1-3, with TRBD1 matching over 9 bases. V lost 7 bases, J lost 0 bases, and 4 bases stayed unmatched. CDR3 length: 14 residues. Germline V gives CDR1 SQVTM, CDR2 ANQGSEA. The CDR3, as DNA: TGCAGCGCCACAGGGGGCCACTCTGGAAACACCATATATTCT. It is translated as CSATGGHSGNTIYS.

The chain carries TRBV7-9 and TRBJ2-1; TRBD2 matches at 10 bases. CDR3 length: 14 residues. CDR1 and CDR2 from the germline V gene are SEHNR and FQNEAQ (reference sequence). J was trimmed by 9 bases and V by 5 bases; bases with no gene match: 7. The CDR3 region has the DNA TGTGCCAGCAGCGGGCCTAGCGGGAGCATTGAGCAGTTCTTC. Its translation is CASSGPSGSIEQFF.